The rows below give T cell receptor beta chains drawn from one sample of a study of T cell repertoires in cytomegalovirus infection. Via MiXCR, TCRdb re-called the reads, giving one row per CDR3 protein. The profile shows about 740,000 distinct CDR3 sequences, approximately 40% of them singletons. Sequenced: PBMCs. The receptor set was obtained from a human donor in good health (CMV status not recorded). Some clones in this sample may be carry-over from other donors' samples. CDR3s include the opening cysteine and the closing phenylalanine or tryptophan. Fields, in order: clone size, V gene, J gene, D gene, CDR3 DNA, CDR3 protein. A D gene is named only where the DNA matches it firmly. Size is stated for part of the rows, as once, few or many counts, or as a class when the clone is expanded.

-	TRBV29-1	TRBJ2-5	TRBD1	TGCAGCGCTAAAACAGGGGGACTCCACGAGACCCAGTACTTC	CSAKTGGLHETQYF
few	TRBV7-2	TRBJ2-1	-	TGTGCCAGCAGCTTCGTCGGCGGAAGCTCCTACAATGAGCAGTTCTTC	CASSFVGGSSYNEQFF
-	TRBV7-2	TRBJ2-3	TRBD2	TGTGCCAGCAGCCTCCAGGGGTCTAGCGGGGGCACAGATACGCAGTATTTT	CASSLQGSSGGTDTQYF
few	TRBV7-9	TRBJ2-1	TRBD2	TGTGCCAGCAGGGTAGCGGGAGGGCCTCAGGGCTCCTACAATGAGCAGTTCTTC	CASRVAGGPQGSYNEQFF
-	TRBV25-1	TRBJ1-1	-	TGTGCCAGCAGTGCCCACAGGGTGGGGGACACTGAAGCTTTCTTT	CASSAHRVGDTEAFF
-	TRBV28	TRBJ1-2	-	TGTACCAGCAGAACCATTAGCTATGGCTACACCTTC	CTSRTISYGYTF
-	TRBV7-8	TRBJ2-7	TRBD2	TGTGCCAGCAGCCTCATGGGACTAGCGGGGTCCAACGAGCAGTACTTC	CASSLMGLAGSNEQYF
-	TRBV6-6	TRBJ2-2	-	TGTGCCAGCAGACTTGACCCTGGAACCGGGGAGCTGTTTTTT	CASRLDPGTGELFF
-	TRBV29-1	TRBJ2-7	-	TGCAGCGTAGAGGTGGGCGAGAGATACGAGCAGTACTTC	CSVEVGERYEQYF
few	TRBV7-2	TRBJ1-5	TRBD1	TGTGCCAGCAGCAAGACAGGGGGCGGCGGTCAGCCCCAGCATTTT	CASSKTGGGGQPQHF
-	TRBV7-2	TRBJ2-2	TRBD1	TGTGCCAGCAGCACTAGACAGGGGGGCACCGGGGAGCTGTTTTTT	CASSTRQGGTGELFF
-	TRBV4-1	TRBJ1-4	-	TGCGCCAGCAGCCAAGATCGCCTGTTACCCAATGAAAAACTGTTTTTT	CASSQDRLLPNEKLFF
-	TRBV6-1	TRBJ2-1	-	TGTGCCAGCAGATTTAGCTACAATGAGCAGTTCTTC	CASRFSYNEQFF
-	TRBV7-8	TRBJ1-2	TRBD1	TGTGCCAGCAGCTACCGACAGGGGTCCTTCTATGGCTACACCTTC	CASSYRQGSFYGYTF
few	TRBV19	TRBJ1-4	TRBD1	TGTGCCAGTACAGACAGGGGAACAACTAATGAAAAACTGTTTTTT	CASTDRGTTNEKLFF
-	TRBV3-1	TRBJ1-1	-	TGTGCCAGCAGCCACTTGGACACCGGGAAGATCTCTGAAGCTTTCTTT	CASSHLDTGKISEAFF
-	TRBV20-1	TRBJ2-5	-	TGCAGTGCTAGAGATGACAGGATTCTAGCGGAGACCCAGTACTTC	CSARDDRILAETQYF
many	TRBV27	TRBJ2-7	TRBD1	TGTGCCAGCAGTTTCGCGGACAGGACCTACGAGCAGTACTTC	CASSFADRTYEQYF
-	TRBV7-9	TRBJ1-2	TRBD1	TGTGCCAGCAGTTCACCCCGACAGGGCAACTATGGCTACACCTTC	CASSSPRQGNYGYTF
-	TRBV7-8	TRBJ2-2	TRBD2	TGTGCCAGCAGCTTAGCGTGGGGGGGAAGCACCGGGGAGCTGTTTTTT	CASSLAWGGSTGELFF
-	TRBV12-3/TRBV12-4	TRBJ2-5	-	TGTGCCAGCAGTTTAAACAGGGAGGGGACCCAGTACTTC	CASSLNREGTQYF
-	TRBV29-1	TRBJ1-2	-	TGCAGCGTCTCAGAAGGGGTACACTATGGCTACACCTTC	CSVSEGVHYGYTF
-	TRBV19	TRBJ1-2	-	TGTGCCAGTAGTATAGCCCGGCAATCCTATGGCTACACCTTC	CASSIARQSYGYTF
-	TRBV7-2	TRBJ2-7	TRBD2	TGTGCCAGCAGCGAACAAGGGGCGGGAGGGCCTGGGTCCTACGAGCAGTACTTC	CASSEQGAGGPGSYEQYF
once	TRBV7-9	TRBJ2-1	TRBD2	TGTGCCAGCAGCCCAACCCCCCGGGGGGCCTACAATGAGCAGTTCTTC	CASSPTPRGAYNEQFF
-	TRBV27	TRBJ1-1	TRBD1	TGTGCCAGCAGTTCGGGACAGGGGATGTCCACTGAAGCTTTCTTT	CASSSGQGMSTEAFF
few	TRBV6-8	TRBJ1-2	-	TGTGCCAGCAGTTACTCGTTCCGGGGGGCAACCTATGGCTACACCTTC	CASSYSFRGATYGYTF
-	TRBV11-2	TRBJ1-4	-	TGTGCCAGCAGCTTAAGGCCGAACTGGAACGAAAAACTGTTTTTT	CASSLRPNWNEKLFF
few	TRBV6-1	TRBJ1-2	-	TGTGCCAGCAGGGGGGCGGGGGCGCAAGGCTACACCTTC	CASRGAGAQGYTF
-	TRBV24-1	TRBJ2-7	-	TGTGCCACCAGTGATTCGTACTCCGGGTCCGACTCCTACGAGCAGTACTTC	CATSDSYSGSDSYEQYF
many	TRBV11-2	TRBJ2-1	-	TGTGCCAGCAGCTTAGATTTTAGCGTGCGGGGCGAGCAGTTCTTC	CASSLDFSVRGEQFF
-	TRBV19	TRBJ1-6	-	TGTGCCAGTAGTATTCGGACGCAGGGAACGCATCCACCCCTCCACTTT	CASSIRTQGTHPPLHF
-	TRBV2	TRBJ1-2	TRBD1	TGTACCAGCAGGGTGGGACAGGCCCCTTTGACGCTGGGGGGCTACACCTTC	CTSRVGQAPLTLGGYTF
-	TRBV28	TRBJ1-2	-	TGTGCCAGCAGTTTATTGTACGACTCACCCAGTAGCTATGGCTACACCTTC	CASSLLYDSPSSYGYTF
-	TRBV20-1	TRBJ2-7	-	TGCAGTGCTAGAACAGGGAGCTCCTACGAGCAGTACTTC	CSARTGSSYEQYF
-	TRBV5-5	TRBJ1-2	-	TGTGCCAGCAGCTTGGGCGGCCTAGGTGGCTACACCTTC	CASSLGGLGGYTF
-	TRBV2	TRBJ2-5	TRBD1	TGTGCCAGCAGTGAAGACAGGGGGTCGAGGGAGACCCAGTACTTC	CASSEDRGSRETQYF
few	TRBV7-6	TRBJ2-1	-	TGTGCCAGCAGCTTAGAACGGTACAATGAGCAGTTCTTC	CASSLERYNEQFF
-	TRBV29-1	TRBJ2-4	TRBD2	TGCAGCGTCCGCGCGCGGGAGGCAAACATTCAGTACTTC	CSVRAREANIQYF
-	TRBV20-1	TRBJ2-5	TRBD2	TGCAGTGCGACCCCTTTCCAGCGGGAAGCCAAGACCCAGTACTTC	CSATPFQREAKTQYF
-	TRBV7-9	TRBJ2-7	-	TGTGCCAGCAGCGTATCAGCGGGCCGCTCCTACGAGCAGTACTTC	CASSVSAGRSYEQYF
-	TRBV2	TRBJ1-2	-	TGTGCCAGCACACCGGGGGAGAGCTATGGCTACACCTTC	CASTPGESYGYTF
few	TRBV27	TRBJ2-1	TRBD2	TGTGCCAGCAGTGCTGTGACTAGCGGGGGCTACAATGAGCAGTTCTTC	CASSAVTSGGYNEQFF
few	TRBV11-2	TRBJ2-2	TRBD1	TGTGCCAGCAGGGCACAGGGGACCGGGGAGCTGTTTTTT	CASRAQGTGELFF
many	TRBV2	TRBJ2-2	TRBD1	TGTGCCAGCAGTGAAACCAGGACAGGCCCCGGGATGGGGACCGGGGAGCTGTTTTTT	CASSETRTGPGMGTGELFF
-	TRBV28	TRBJ1-2	TRBD1	TGTGCCAGCCGATCTCCCGGGACAGTTCATAGCAACTATGGCTACACCTTC	CASRSPGTVHSNYGYTF
few	TRBV7-8	TRBJ2-2	TRBD2	TGTGCCAGCAGCCTCGGGGGGGCAGAGATCACCGGGGAGCTGTTTTTT	CASSLGGAEITGELFF
many	TRBV7-9	TRBJ2-1	-	TGTGCCAGCAGCTTCCCTACAGGCTCCTACAATGAGCAGTTCTTC	CASSFPTGSYNEQFF
few	TRBV7-2	TRBJ2-7	-	TGTGCCAGCAGCTTCGAGGGCCTCTCCTACGAGCAGTACTTC	CASSFEGLSYEQYF
-	TRBV11-2	TRBJ2-1	-	TGTGCCAGCAGCTTAGAAACAGGGTACATTCATGAGCAGTTCTTC	CASSLETGYIHEQFF
few	TRBV28	TRBJ2-7	TRBD2	TGTGCCAGCGGGGAGCGGGAGGCTGCCTACGAGCAGTACTTC	CASGEREAAYEQYF
many	TRBV7-3	TRBJ2-3	-	TGTGCCAGCAGCTTAAATCCGAGCACAGATACGCAGTATTTT	CASSLNPSTDTQYF
many	TRBV7-6	TRBJ1-5	TRBD1	TGTGCCAGCAGCTTATGGCAGGGGGGCGGTCAGCCCCAGCATTTT	CASSLWQGGGQPQHF
-	TRBV27	TRBJ2-2	-	TGTGCCAGCAGTTTAAAATCGGTGGGCACCGGGGAGCTGTTTTTT	CASSLKSVGTGELFF
-	TRBV5-1	TRBJ1-2	-	TGCGCCAGCAGGGTCGGGACAAACTATGGCTACACCTTC	CASRVGTNYGYTF
-	TRBV10-3	TRBJ1-1	-	TGTGCCATCAGTGAAGAGGGATTGAGGACTGAAGCTTTCTTT	CAISEEGLRTEAFF
many	TRBV12-3/TRBV12-4	TRBJ1-6	TRBD1	TGTGCCAGCAGGATGGGACAGGGTTACTCACCCCTCCACTTT	CASRMGQGYSPLHF